This T cell receptor beta chain was captured in a study of human T cells and chemical hapten exposure listed by TCRdb under 2021. Regarding the complete study: For sensitization, 2% DPC in acetone was applied to an approximately 2 cm by approximately 2 cm area of upper inner arm skin. Peripheral blood TCR repertoire changes were tracked in vivo in alopecia patients during primary and secondary sensitization to the hapten diphenylcyclopropenone (DPC). The libraries were sequenced as a pool, and the TCR yield per sample differed mostly because of small variations in library volumes within the pool. Most of the patients in the cohort were female, and the cohort covered alopecia areata with under or over 50% scalp involvement, alopecia totalis and alopecia universalis. Patch testing was done on the upper back using Finn chambers containing 0.01% DPC, and results were scored after 6 days according to International Contact Dermatitis Research Group standards. Blood for TCR sequencing was provided by twenty-nine alopecia patients at one to four time points (pre-sensitization, 2, 6 and 24 weeks). Throughout the approximately 24-week study period, patients were also given weekly therapeutic DPC doses on the scalp. Blood samples were taken from patients before sensitization (week 0) and then at 2, 6 and about 24 weeks after DPC sensitization. Points the paper makes about the study in general: All patients had alopecia, a presumed autoimmune disease, so their immune response might differ from that of healthy individuals. A positive correlation was found between the number of PT1 expanded TCRs and patch test score, with significance reached at thresholds 8, 16 and 32 but not 4. Significantly more large CDR3 similarity clusters were formed by expanded TCRs than by pre-sensitization or healthy control sets, consistent with antigen-driven responses. After repeated subsampling, the strength of the expansion versus patch-test correlation and the threshold at which it became significant changed. The number of TCRs above 1 in 1000 frequency did not change with DPC sensitization; there was no evidence of global repertoire structure alterations.

To note about this clonotype: This clone's antigen is unknown. Within one base of it there is no much larger clone, and no base qualities were kept.

The sample's time point label, in plain terms: pre-sensitization, week 0. Sample treatment or condition, as interpreted from the label and publication: therapeutic diphenylcyclopropenone sensitization with weekly scalp DPC. At every patch-test visit, the blood draw took place before the patch test was put on. Patients were eligible if aged 18 to 70, diagnosed with alopecia and judged suitable for DPC therapy, and pregnant patients were excluded. Total RNA was extracted from unfractionated whole blood collected in Tempus Blood RNA tubes. The CDR1 and CDR2 encoded by the germline V gene are SQVTM and ANQGSEA. Trimming at the junction amounts to 1 base on V and 0 bases on J, and the germline ends lie 28 bases apart. Its CDR3 holds 20 amino acids, cysteine through phenylalanine. Only the CDR3 DNA is retained, 60 bases long and in frame from the first base. Receptor amplification or capture employed RACE. Sequenced using a NextSeq 500. During library preparation, unique molecular identifiers were attached to individual cDNA molecules so that TCRs could be counted in a quantitative, reproducible way. From each blood RNA sample, both TCR alpha and TCR beta chains were sequenced. On the study's bioinformatics: The median number of TCRs per sample was approximately 96,000, ranging from roughly 20,000 to 700,000. The Decombinator software suite was used to annotate the V, J and CDR3 of the TCR reads. For PS versus PT1 abundance plots, all samples were subsampled to the same number of TCRs (28,000). Expanded TCRs were defined as absent before sensitization and observed at least eight times at the 2-week time point. Starting from the raw public reads, TCRdb applied fastp trimming at Q25, assembled clones with MiXCR and retained in-frame beta chains. All rows with the same CDR3 protein become a single entry with the most common DNA and genes. TCRdb, rather than the study authors, made the V and J calls. The sample has 180,000 or so distinct CDR3 sequences on record, approximately 31% of them singletons. Just under 3% of the sample belongs to the ten largest clones.

Material: whole blood, obtained in connection with sensitization to the hapten diphenylcyclopropenone (DPC). This receptor was taken from a woman aged 25-40 years with alopecia areata. Some clones in this sample may be carry-over from other donors' samples. The rearrangement joined TRBV29-1 to TRBJ2-7; a tentative D match to TRBD1 spans 6 bases. CDR3 region: CSVEGLRQGGQTSFSYEQYF. Here is the DNA: TGCAGCGTTGAAGGGCTACGTCAGGGCGGACAGACTTCATTCTCCTACGAGCAGTACTTC.